The 29 T cell receptor beta chains given below trace back to one sample, sequenced in a study of CD8 T cells in ankylosing spondylitis. TCRdb called the 5' RACE reads again in MiXCR, with one record for every CDR3 protein. The table includes about 160,000 distinct CDR3 sequences, 9.8% detected once. Material for sequencing was blood, either unsorted or a sorted T cell fraction (not recorded which). All receptors come from a female donor with ankylosing spondylitis or in good health (not recorded which).

This chain joins TRBV2 and TRBJ2-7; maybe TRBD2 (6 bases). The CDR3 is made up of 15 amino acids. V dropped 3 bases and J dropped 0 bases, with 12 bases sitting between them. Per germline, CDR1 SNHLY and CDR2 FYNNEI. The CDR3 region is CASSELAVSSYEQYF. CDR3 DNA sequence: TGTGCCAGCAGTGAGTTAGCGGTAAGCTCCTACGAGCAGTACTTC.

This clonotype was observed a handful of times. The rearrangement joins TRBV5-1 to TRBJ2-7, with 7 bases aligning to TRBD2. CDR1 and CDR2 (germline): SGHRS, YFSETQ. This CDR3 spans 15 amino acids. With 4 bases clipped from V and 4 bases from J, the junction kept 11 bases outside the gene matches. The CDR3 DNA reads as TGCGCCAGCAGCATCGACGGACCGGGGGGATACGAGCAGTACTTC. Its protein product is CASSIDGPGGYEQYF.

This rearrangement joins TRBV20-1 to TRBJ2-1; D is perhaps TRBD1 or TRBD2 (5 bases each). The CDR3 runs to 11 residues. The germline V gene encodes CDR1 DFQATT and CDR2 SNEGSKA (reference sequence). Written as DNA, the CDR3 is TGCAGGGGAGACAGAGACAATGAGCAGTTCTTC. Its protein product is CRGDRDNEQFF.

There are many counts of this clonotype. The chain couples TRBV20-1 to TRBJ2-1; D is unresolved. Deletions cut 1 base from V and 5 bases from J, with 9 bases between. Germline V gene lookup returns CDR1 DFQATT and CDR2 SNEGSKA (reference sequence). The length of the CDR3 is 13 residues. The CDR3 is CSARAGPHNEQFF. The CDR3 DNA follows: TGCAGTGCTAGAGCCGGACCCCACAATGAGCAGTTCTTC.

The rearrangement links TRBV7-8 to TRBJ2-7; D is possibly TRBD1 (6 bases). The CDR3 has 15 amino acids. The ends were cut back, 0 bases at V and 3 bases at J, with 12 bases in the middle. In germline, CDR1 is SGHVS, CDR2 FQNEAQ. CDR3 in DNA: TGTGCCAGCAGCTTAGCCGGGACAACCAGCTACGAGCAGTACTTC. It encodes CASSLAGTTSYEQYF.

The J gene is TRBJ2-3, the V gene TRBV2; 7 bases align to TRBD1. Germline-derived CDR1 and CDR2 are SNHLY and FYNNEI. The CDR3 is 12 residues long. V trimming: 11 bases; J trimming: 8 bases; junction bases outside the gene matches: 10. The CDR3 region is CAVLSEGATQYF. The CDR3, as DNA: TGTGCCGTGTTGAGCGAGGGGGCTACGCAGTATTTT.

This clonotype was observed at least ten times. The V gene is TRBV15, the J gene TRBJ2-7; no clear D. V shed 2 bases and J shed 7 bases, with 9 bases lying between them. CDR3 size: 12 residues. Germline CDR1 and CDR2: LNHNV and YYDKDF (reference sequence). The CDR3 DNA reads as TGTGCCACCAGCAGAACCCCGACAGAGCAGTACTTC. Its protein product is CATSRTPTEQYF.

This clonotype was seen repeatedly, ten times or more. The gene calls are TRBV9 and TRBJ2-2; TRBD2 agrees at 7 bases. Germline CDR1 and CDR2: SGDLS and YYNGEE. The J segment lost 7 bases and the V segment lost 7 bases, leaving 7 bases of the junction unmatched. The CDR3 runs to 13 residues. The CDR3 bases are TGTGCCAGCCGAGAGGGCGGGGGCGGGGAGCTGTTTTTT. This encodes CASREGGGGELFF.

A few counts support this clonotype. The V gene is TRBV27, the J gene TRBJ1-5; no definite D call. V was pared by 2 bases and J by 4 bases, with 6 bases between. CDR3 length: 13 amino acids. From germline, CDR1 is MNHEY and CDR2 SMNVEV (reference sequence). The CDR3 DNA sequence: TGTGCCAGCAGTTTACTGGGGAATCAGCCCCAGCATTTT. It codes for CASSLLGNQPQHF.

This clonotype was recorded many times. The V and J genes are TRBV4-3 and TRBJ2-7, with TRBD1 matching over 7 bases. V lost 1 base and J lost 3; bases outside the gene matches: 6. In germline, CDR1 is LGHNA, CDR2 YSLEER. The CDR3 runs 15 residues. The CDR3 sequence is CASSQATGASYEQYF. Written as DNA, the CDR3 is TGCGCCAGCAGCCAAGCAACAGGGGCCAGCTACGAGCAGTACTTC.

This clonotype is medium-sized. V usage is TRBV7-9 and J usage is TRBJ2-1; TRBD2 might be the D (5 bases). The CDR3 totals 12 residues. CDR1 is SEHNR, CDR2 FQNEAQ, per germline (reference sequence). V was clipped by 2 bases and J by 10 bases, with 9 bases between them. CDR3 in amino acids: CASSLSAGEQFF. DNA for the CDR3: TGTGCCAGCAGCTTAAGCGCGGGCGAGCAGTTCTTC.

V usage is TRBV3-1 and J usage is TRBJ2-2; possibly TRBD1 for D (7 bases). Trimming left V 3 bases short and J 6 bases short, with 14 bases between. The CDR3 totals 15 residues. The germline V gene encodes CDR1 LGHDT and CDR2 YNNKEL (reference sequence). DNA for the CDR3: TGTGCCAGCAGCCACACAGGGGCGGGACCCGGGGAGCTGTTTTTT. Its protein is CASSHTGAGPGELFF.

The V gene is TRBV28, the J gene TRBJ2-7, with D tentatively TRBD1 (6 bases). The CDR3 is 14 amino acids. V was trimmed by 1 base and J by 6 bases, leaving 13 bases between them. The germline CDR1 and CDR2 sequences are MDHEN and SYDVKM. The CDR3 nucleotides are TGTGCCAGCAGTTTATTACAGGGAGAGGTCGAGCAGTACTTC. It specifies CASSLLQGEVEQYF.

This chain joins TRBV9 and TRBJ1-2; 9 nucleotides align to TRBD1. The germline V gene encodes CDR1 SGDLS and CDR2 YYNGEE. After removal of 4 bases from V and 5 bases from J, the junction contained 6 bases not matched to a gene. This CDR3 spans 14 amino acids. The CDR3 sequence: CASSSSGQGYGYTF. The CDR3 DNA reads TGTGCCAGCAGCTCCTCGGGACAGGGATATGGCTACACCTTC.

This clonotype was observed many times. The chain recombines TRBV14 with TRBJ2-1; D gene ambiguous. Deletions cut 4 bases from V and 5 bases from J, with 9 bases between. The CDR3 has 13 residues. Germline V gives CDR1 SGHDN, CDR2 FVKESK. The DNA of the CDR3 is TGTGCCAGCAGCCCCCTTGGGAACAATGAGCAGTTCTTC. Translation: CASSPLGNNEQFF. Full variable domain (rest looked up from reference TRBV14 and TRBJ2-1): EAGVTQFPSHSVIEKGQTVTLRCDPISGHDNLYWYRRVMGKEIKFLLHFVKESKQDESGMPNNRFLAERTGGTYSTLKVQPAELEDSGVYFCASSPLGNNEQFFGPGTRLTVL.

This clonotype was counted between two and nine times. This chain links TRBV12-3 or TRBV12-4 with TRBJ2-5; a weak D match, TRBD2 (5 bases). V shed 4 bases and J shed 2 bases, with 11 bases lying between them. The CDR3 is made up of 14 amino acids. CDR3: CASSSGGSQETQYF. CDR3 in DNA: TGTGCCAGCAGTTCCGGAGGTTCTCAAGAGACCCAGTACTTC.

This clonotype was counted at least ten times. This chain connects TRBV7-6 to TRBJ2-7; maybe TRBD1 (5 bases). V gave up 4 bases and J gave up 6 bases, with 16 bases separating them. Germline V gene lookup returns CDR1 SGHVS and CDR2 FNYEAQ. The CDR3 totals 14 residues. The CDR3 nucleotides are TGTGCCAGCAGCTCTCCCGGACACCCAACCGAGCAGTACTTC. This codes for CASSSPGHPTEQYF.

This clonotype has more than one count but fewer than ten. The chain joins TRBV27 to TRBJ2-2, with D possibly being TRBD2 (5 bases). The length of the CDR3 is 13 residues. Germline lookup yields CDR1 MNHEY and CDR2 SMNVEV (reference sequence). The V gene lost 3 bases and the J gene lost 5 bases, with 7 bases spanning the gap. This chain's CDR3 is CASSFRRTGELFF. The CDR3 nucleotides are TGTGCCAGCAGTTTCCGGAGGACCGGGGAGCTGTTTTTT.

The chain carries TRBV27 and TRBJ2-2, with 7 bases matching TRBD2. This CDR3 region has 14 residues. Trimming at V came to 3 bases and at J to 7 bases, leaving 5 bases not matched to a gene. The germline gives CDR1 MNHEY, CDR2 SMNVEV (reference sequence). CDR3 sequence: CASSFLAEGGELFF. In DNA, the CDR3 is TGTGCCAGCAGTTTTCTAGCGGAAGGCGGGGAGCTGTTTTTT.

In its sample, this clonotype was seen many times. This chain joins TRBV29-1 and TRBJ2-1; perhaps TRBD2 as D (6 bases). The germline V gene has CDR1 SQVTM and CDR2 ANQGSEA. V lost 6 bases to trimming and J lost 9 bases, with 15 bases between them. This CDR3 has 12 amino acids. The DNA of the CDR3 is TGCAGCGTAGAACTAGGGACTGGTGAGCAGTTCTTC. It is translated as CSVELGTGEQFF.

The rearrangement joins TRBV4-3 to TRBJ2-1; TRBD2 agrees at 7 bases. With V trimmed by 0 bases and J by 2 bases, 4 bases remained unmatched. This CDR3 spans 16 amino acids. Germline CDR1 LGHNA, CDR2 YSLEER. The CDR3 loop reads CASSQEYGRPYNEQFF. In nucleotides, the CDR3 is TGCGCCAGCAGCCAAGAATACGGGAGGCCCTACAATGAGCAGTTCTTC.

This clonotype was counted between two and nine times. The gene calls are TRBV4-1 and TRBJ2-1; 11 nucleotides agree with TRBD2. V dropped 0 bases and J dropped 6; count of bases not matched to a gene: 16. This CDR3 region has 20 residues. Germline V gene data show CDR1 as MGHRA and CDR2 as YSYEKL. The chain's CDR3 is CASSQDGRTSGRVGANEQFF. DNA of the CDR3: TGCGCCAGCAGCCAAGATGGTCGGACTAGCGGGCGAGTTGGTGCCAATGAGCAGTTCTTC.

This clonotype has just a few counts. The J gene is TRBJ2-7, the V gene TRBV12-3 or TRBV12-4; 9 bases are shared with TRBD2. The CDR3 loop spans 16 amino acids. V dropped 8 bases and J dropped 3; count of bases not matched to a gene: 14. CDR3 sequence reads: CASAGGTVEASYEQYF. In nucleotides, the CDR3 is TGTGCCAGCGCGGGGGGGACAGTGGAGGCCAGCTACGAGCAGTACTTC.

In its sample, this clonotype was seen a few times. The chain carries TRBV6-2 or TRBV6-3 and TRBJ2-2; D unclear. V lost 7 bases to trimming and J lost 7 bases, with 10 bases between them. Germline V gives CDR1 MNHEY, CDR2 SVGEGT. This CDR3 comprises 12 residues. CDR3 sequence: CASTPVGGELFF. The CDR3 region has the DNA TGTGCCAGCACACCCGTCGGCGGGGAGCTGTTTTTT.

This sequence joins TRBV11-2 and TRBJ2-7; 10 positions match TRBD1. CDR1 is SGHAT, CDR2 FQNNGV, per germline. This CDR3 contains 16 residues. V dropped 1 base and J dropped 3; count of bases not matched to a gene: 6. CDR3 loop: CASSLVRDRGDYEQYF. For the CDR3, the DNA is TGTGCCAGCAGCTTAGTGAGGGACAGGGGTGACTACGAGCAGTACTTC.

This clonotype was observed a few times. This chain uses TRBV15 with TRBJ1-5, with TRBD1 as a possible D gene (6 bases). The V gene lost 5 bases and the J gene lost 3 bases, with 14 bases spanning the gap. Germline V gene sequence: CDR1 LNHNV, CDR2 YYDKDF (reference sequence). The CDR3 loop spans 15 amino acids. CDR3 region: CATSHSPGANQPQHF. CDR3 in DNA: TGTGCCACCAGCCACAGCCCAGGGGCCAATCAGCCCCAGCATTTT.

The V gene is TRBV19, the J gene TRBJ2-2; D may be TRBD2 (5 bases). This CDR3 is 14 amino acids long. Trimming took 7 bases from V and 0 from J, leaving 9 bases between them. Germline values: CDR1 LNHDA, CDR2 SQIVND (reference sequence). In nucleotides, the CDR3 is TGTGCCAGTATGGACTTCGCGAACACCGGGGAGCTGTTTTTT. Its protein product is CASMDFANTGELFF.

The rearrangement joins TRBV11-1 to TRBJ2-7, with D perhaps TRBD2 (6 bases). Germline V gene data show CDR1 as SGHAT and CDR2 as FQDESV (reference sequence). V gave up 0 bases and J gave up 6 bases, with 15 bases separating them. The CDR3 is 15 residues long. In nucleotides, the CDR3 is TGTGCCAGCAGCTTAGCGGGAGGCCCCACCGGCGAGCAGTACTTC. Its translation is CASSLAGGPTGEQYF.

This sequence joins TRBV20-1 and TRBJ2-7; D uncertain. V was clipped by 4 bases and J by 0 bases, with 10 bases between them. The CDR3 length is 13 residues. Germline CDR1 is DFQATT and CDR2 is SNEGSKA (reference sequence). This chain's CDR3 is CSATSRSSYEQYF. The CDR3 region has the DNA TGCAGTGCTACTTCCAGAAGCTCCTACGAGCAGTACTTC.